The clone carrying this T cell receptor beta chain was seen at least ten times. TCRdb analysed the 5' RACE reads with MiXCR anew, one entry per CDR3 protein. The sample has approximately 510,000 distinct CDR3 sequences; less than 25% are singletons. The data were taken from a study of T cells after yellow fever vaccination. The sequenced sample was PBMCs, obtained 20 to 25 days after the first yellow fever vaccination. The sequence was obtained from a man aged 18 to 35 who received the YFV17D yellow fever vaccine.

The CDR3, as DNA: TGTGCCAGCAGGAGAGGGGCTGAAGCTTTCTTT. Protein: CASRRGAEAFF. V and J are TRBV27 and TRBJ1-1; D perhaps matches TRBD1 (5 bases). The CDR3 extends over 11 amino acids. The V gene's germline CDR1 is MNHEY and CDR2 SMNVEV (reference sequence). V gave up 6 bases and J gave up 6 bases, with 8 bases separating them.